A single T cell receptor (beta chain) is shown here with its context. As yet, its antigen is unknown. V shed 2 bases and J 4 bases; nucleotides not matched to a gene: 4. The germline CDR1 and CDR2 sequences are KGHSH and LQKENI. The CDR3 sequence is 15 residues long. This specimen comes from a study of cytomegalovirus exposure and HLA in healthy donors. Whole-study results and caveats: A later analysis, which compared TCR beta chains of equal frequency, found the HLA-associated ones more clonally expanded. The presence/absence work took it that sequencing depth was about the same across donors. Cytomegalovirus status was reportedly diagnosed by the classifier with high sensitivity and specificity.

60 Vbeta and 13 Jbeta primers were used in PCR. Here immunoSEQ multiplex PCR was the method, and the copy in TCRdb shows in-frame clones only, minus some. In total, the table holds 140,000 to 150,000 clones. The sequenced sample consisted of PBMCs. This sequence originates from a male donor in good health and CMV-seronegative. The J gene is TRBJ2-7, the V gene TRBV18; 11 nucleotides match TRBD1. In DNA, the CDR3 is TGTGCCAGCTCACCAGGACAGGGGGCAGGATACGAGCAGTACTTC. It translates to CASSPGQGAGYEQYF.